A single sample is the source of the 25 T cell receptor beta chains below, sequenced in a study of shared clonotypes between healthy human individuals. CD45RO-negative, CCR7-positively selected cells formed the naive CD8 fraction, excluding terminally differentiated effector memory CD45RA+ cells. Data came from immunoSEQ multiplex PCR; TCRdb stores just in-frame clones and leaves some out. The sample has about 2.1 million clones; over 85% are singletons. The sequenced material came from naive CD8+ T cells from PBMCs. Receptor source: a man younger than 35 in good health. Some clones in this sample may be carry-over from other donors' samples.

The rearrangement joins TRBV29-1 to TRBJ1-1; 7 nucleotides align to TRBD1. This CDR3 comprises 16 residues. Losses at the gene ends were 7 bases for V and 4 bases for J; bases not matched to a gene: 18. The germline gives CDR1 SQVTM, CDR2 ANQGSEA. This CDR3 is CSAWGPKQGRRTEAFF. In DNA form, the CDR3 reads TGCAGCGCATGGGGGCCCAAACAGGGGAGGCGCACTGAAGCTTTCTTT.

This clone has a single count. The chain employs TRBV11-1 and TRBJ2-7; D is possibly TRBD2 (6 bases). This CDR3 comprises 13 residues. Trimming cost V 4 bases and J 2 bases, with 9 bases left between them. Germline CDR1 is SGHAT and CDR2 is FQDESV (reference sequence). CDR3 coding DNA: TGTGCCAGCAGCTGGGACTGGGCCTACGAGCAGTACTTC. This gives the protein CASSWDWAYEQYF.

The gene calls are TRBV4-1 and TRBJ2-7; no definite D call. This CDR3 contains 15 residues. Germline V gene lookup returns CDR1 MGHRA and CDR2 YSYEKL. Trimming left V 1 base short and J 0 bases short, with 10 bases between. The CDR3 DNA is TGCGCCAGCAGCCAAGTTTACCGGAGCTCCTACGAGCAGTACTTC. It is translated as CASSQVYRSSYEQYF.

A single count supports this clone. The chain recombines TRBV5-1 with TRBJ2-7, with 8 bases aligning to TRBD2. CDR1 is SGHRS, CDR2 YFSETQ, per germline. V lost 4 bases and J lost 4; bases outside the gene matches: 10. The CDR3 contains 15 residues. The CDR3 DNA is TGCGCCAGCAGCGAGGGGACTAGTTCGTATTACGAGCAGTACTTC. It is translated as CASSEGTSSYYEQYF.

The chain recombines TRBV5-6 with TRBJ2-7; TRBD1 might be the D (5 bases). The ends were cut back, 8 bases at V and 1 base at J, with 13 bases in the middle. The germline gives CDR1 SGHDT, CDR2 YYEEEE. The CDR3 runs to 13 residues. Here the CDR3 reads CASNPGPSYEQYF. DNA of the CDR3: TGTGCCAGTAATCCAGGGCCATCCTACGAGCAGTACTTC.

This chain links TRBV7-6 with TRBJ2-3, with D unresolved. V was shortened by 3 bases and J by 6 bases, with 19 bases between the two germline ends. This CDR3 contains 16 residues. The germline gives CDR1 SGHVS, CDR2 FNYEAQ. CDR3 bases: TGTGCCAGCAGCTTTCCCGCCGGCGCCTTTGGGGATACGCAGTATTTT. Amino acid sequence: CASSFPAGAFGDTQYF.

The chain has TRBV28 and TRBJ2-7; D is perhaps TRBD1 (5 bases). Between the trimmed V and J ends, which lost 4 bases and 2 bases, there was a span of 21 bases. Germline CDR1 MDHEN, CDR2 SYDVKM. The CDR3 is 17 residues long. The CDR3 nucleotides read TGTGCCAGCAGTTCCTCTTTAGGGGCGGAATTCCCCTACGAGCAGTACTTC. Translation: CASSSSLGAEFPYEQYF.

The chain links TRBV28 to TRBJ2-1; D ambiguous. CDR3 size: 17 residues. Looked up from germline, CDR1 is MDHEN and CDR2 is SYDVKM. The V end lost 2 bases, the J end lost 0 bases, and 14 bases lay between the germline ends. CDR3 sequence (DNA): TGTGCCAGCAGTTTAGTTGTCGCGCCTAGCTCCTACAATGAGCAGTTCTTC. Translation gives CASSLVVAPSSYNEQFF.

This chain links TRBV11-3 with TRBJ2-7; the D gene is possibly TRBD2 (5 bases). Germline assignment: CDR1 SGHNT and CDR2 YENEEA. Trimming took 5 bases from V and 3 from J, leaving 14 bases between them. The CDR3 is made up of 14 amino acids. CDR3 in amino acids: CASSPSAGSYEQYF. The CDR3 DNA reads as TGTGCCAGCAGCCCATCGGCGGGCAGCTACGAGCAGTACTTC.

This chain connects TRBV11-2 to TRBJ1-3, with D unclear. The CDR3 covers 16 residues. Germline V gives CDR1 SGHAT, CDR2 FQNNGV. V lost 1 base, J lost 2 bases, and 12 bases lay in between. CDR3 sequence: CASSLVIRAAGNTIYF. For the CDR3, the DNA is TGTGCCAGCAGCTTAGTAATCCGGGCCGCTGGAAACACCATATATTTT. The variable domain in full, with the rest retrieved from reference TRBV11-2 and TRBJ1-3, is EAGVAQSPRYKIIEKRQSVAFWCNPISGHATLYWYQQILGQGPKLLIQFQNNGVVDDSQLPKDRFSAERLKGVDSTLKIQPAKLEDSAVYLCASSLVIRAAGNTIYFGEGSWLTVV.

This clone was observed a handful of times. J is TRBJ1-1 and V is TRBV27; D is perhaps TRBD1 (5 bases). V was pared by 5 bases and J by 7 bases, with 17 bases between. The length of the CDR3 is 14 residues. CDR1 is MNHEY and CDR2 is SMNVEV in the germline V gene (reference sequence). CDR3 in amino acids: CASSIRTAGGEAFF. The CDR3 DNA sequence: TGTGCCAGCAGTATTCGCACGGCCGGGGGTGAAGCTTTCTTT.

CDR3 in DNA: TGCGCCAGCAGACCGGGGTCCCCCTACAATGAGCAGTTCTTC. Translation gives CASRPGSPYNEQFF. The rearrangement uses TRBV10-2 and TRBJ2-1; maybe TRBD2 (5 bases). The V end lost 6 bases, the J end lost 2 bases, and 11 bases lay between the germline ends. The V gene's germline CDR1 is WSHSY and CDR2 SAAADI. CDR3 size: 14 residues.

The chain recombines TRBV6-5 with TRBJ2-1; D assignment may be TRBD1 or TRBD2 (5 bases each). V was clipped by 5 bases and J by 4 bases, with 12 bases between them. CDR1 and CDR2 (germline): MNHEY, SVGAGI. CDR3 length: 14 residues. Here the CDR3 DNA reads TGTGCCAGCAGTGGGGGTTCAGCTTACAATGAGCAGTTCTTC. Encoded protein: CASSGGSAYNEQFF.

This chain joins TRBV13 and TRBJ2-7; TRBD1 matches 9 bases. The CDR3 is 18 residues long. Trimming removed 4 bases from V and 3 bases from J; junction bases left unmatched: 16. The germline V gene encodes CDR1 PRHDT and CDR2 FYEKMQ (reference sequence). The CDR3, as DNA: TGTGCCAGCAGCTGGATGGGACAGGGAGATATCGATCACTACGAGCAGTACTTC. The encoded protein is CASSWMGQGDIDHYEQYF. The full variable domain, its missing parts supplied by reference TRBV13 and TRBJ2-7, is AAGVIQSPRHLIKEKRETATLKCYPIPRHDTVYWYQQGPGQDPQFLISFYEKMQSDKGSIPDRFSAQQFSDYHSELNMSSLELGDSALYFCASSWMGQGDIDHYEQYFGPGTRLTVT.

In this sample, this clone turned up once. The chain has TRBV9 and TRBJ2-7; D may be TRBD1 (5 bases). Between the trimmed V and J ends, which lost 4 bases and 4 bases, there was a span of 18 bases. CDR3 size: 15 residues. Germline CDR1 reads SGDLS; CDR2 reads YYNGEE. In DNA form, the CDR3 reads TGTGCCAGCAGCCCCCCCAGAGCAGGGTGGTACGAGCAGTACTTC. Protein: CASSPPRAGWYEQYF.

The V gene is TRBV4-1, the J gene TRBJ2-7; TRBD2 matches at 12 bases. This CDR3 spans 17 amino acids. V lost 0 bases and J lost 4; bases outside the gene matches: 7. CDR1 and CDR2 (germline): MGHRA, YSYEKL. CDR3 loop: CASSQDPYGLAGYEQYF. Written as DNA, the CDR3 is TGCGCCAGCAGCCAAGATCCATACGGACTAGCGGGGTACGAGCAGTACTTC.

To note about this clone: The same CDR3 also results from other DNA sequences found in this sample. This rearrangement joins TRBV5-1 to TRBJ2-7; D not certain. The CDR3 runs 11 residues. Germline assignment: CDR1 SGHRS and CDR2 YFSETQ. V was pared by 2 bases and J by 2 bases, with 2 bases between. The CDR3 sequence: CASSFAYEQYF. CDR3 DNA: TGCGCCAGCAGCTTCGCCTACGAGCAGTACTTC.

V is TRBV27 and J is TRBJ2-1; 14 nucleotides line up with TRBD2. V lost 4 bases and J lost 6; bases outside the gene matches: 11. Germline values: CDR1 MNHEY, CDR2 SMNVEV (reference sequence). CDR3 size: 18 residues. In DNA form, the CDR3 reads TGTGCCAGCAGTTCCCGTCCGGGACTAGCGGGAGTGGGCAATGAGCAGTTCTTC. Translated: CASSSRPGLAGVGNEQFF.

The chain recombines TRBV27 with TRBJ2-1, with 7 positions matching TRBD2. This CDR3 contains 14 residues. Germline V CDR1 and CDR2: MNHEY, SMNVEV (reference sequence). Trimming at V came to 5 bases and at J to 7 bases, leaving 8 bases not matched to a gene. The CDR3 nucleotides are TGTGCCAGCAGTCCTCGACTAGCACGGAATGAGCAGTTCTTC. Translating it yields CASSPRLARNEQFF.

This CDR3 reads CASSFLPGTYGYTF. The DNA of the CDR3 is TGTGCCAGCAGTTTTCTGCCAGGGACTTATGGCTACACCTTC. This sequence joins TRBV27 and TRBJ1-2; tentatively, D is TRBD1 (5 bases). This CDR3 contains 14 residues. Germline CDR1 MNHEY, CDR2 SMNVEV (reference sequence). Trimming shortened V by 3 bases and J by 5 bases, and 13 bases separated the two germline ends.

The CDR3 nucleotides read TGTGCCAGTAGTATGGGGACAGAGTCCTACGAGCAGTACTTC. Amino acids: CASSMGTESYEQYF. V gene TRBV19 combines with J gene TRBJ2-7; the match to TRBD1 covers 7 bases. The CDR3 extends over 14 amino acids. In germline, CDR1 is LNHDA, CDR2 SQIVND (reference sequence). V gave up 3 bases and J gave up 1 base; unmatched junction bases: 3.

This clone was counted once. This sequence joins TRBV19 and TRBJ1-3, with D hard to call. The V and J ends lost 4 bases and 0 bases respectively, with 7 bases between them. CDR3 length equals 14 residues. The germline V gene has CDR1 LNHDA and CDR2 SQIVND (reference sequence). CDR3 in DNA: TGTGCCAGTAGTACCCGGGGCTCTGGAAACACCATATATTTT. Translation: CASSTRGSGNTIYF.

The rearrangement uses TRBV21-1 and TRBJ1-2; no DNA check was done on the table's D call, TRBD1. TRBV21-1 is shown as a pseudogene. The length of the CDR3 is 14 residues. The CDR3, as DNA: TGTGCCAGCAGCAAAGGGGGTGGACAGTGGGGCTACACCTTC. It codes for CASSKGGGQWGYTF.

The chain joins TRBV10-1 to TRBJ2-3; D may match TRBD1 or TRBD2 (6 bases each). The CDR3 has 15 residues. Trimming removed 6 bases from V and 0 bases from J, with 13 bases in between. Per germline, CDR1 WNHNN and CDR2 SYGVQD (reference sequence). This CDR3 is CASSPLGGSTDTQYF. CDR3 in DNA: TGCGCCAGCAGCCCGTTGGGGGGCAGCACAGATACGCAGTATTTT.

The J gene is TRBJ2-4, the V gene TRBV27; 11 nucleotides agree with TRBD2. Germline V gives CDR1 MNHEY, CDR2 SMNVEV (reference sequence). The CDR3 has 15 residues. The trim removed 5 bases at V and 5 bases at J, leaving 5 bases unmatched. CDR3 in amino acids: CASSPGTSGQNIQYF. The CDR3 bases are TGTGCCAGCAGTCCAGGGACTAGCGGACAAAACATTCAGTACTTC.